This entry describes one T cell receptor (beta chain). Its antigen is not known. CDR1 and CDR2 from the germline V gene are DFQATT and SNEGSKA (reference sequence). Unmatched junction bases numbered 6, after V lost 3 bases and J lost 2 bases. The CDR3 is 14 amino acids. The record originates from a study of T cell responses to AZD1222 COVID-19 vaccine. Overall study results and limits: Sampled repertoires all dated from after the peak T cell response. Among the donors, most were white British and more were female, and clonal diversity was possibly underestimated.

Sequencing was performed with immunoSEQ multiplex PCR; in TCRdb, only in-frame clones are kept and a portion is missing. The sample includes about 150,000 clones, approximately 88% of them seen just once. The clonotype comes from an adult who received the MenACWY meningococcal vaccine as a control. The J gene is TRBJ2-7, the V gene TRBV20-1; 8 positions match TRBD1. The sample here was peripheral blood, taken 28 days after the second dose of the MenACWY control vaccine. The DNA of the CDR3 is TGCAGTGCTAGTCGGACAGGGACAACCTACGAGCAGTACTTC. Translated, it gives CSASRTGTTYEQYF.